A single TCR beta chain is shown here with its context. The antigen remains undetermined. This record comes from a study of cytomegalovirus exposure and HLA in healthy donors. Study information: Most genotyped donors, 65% to 90% of more than 300, had Caucasian-associated genetic ancestry. Study observations and caveats: Reports indicated that the classifier achieved high specificity and sensitivity in diagnosing cytomegalovirus status. Earlier analysis yielded a pattern in which most TCR beta V segments were productive about 90% or about 30% of the time.

V shed 8 bases and J shed 4 bases, with 15 bases lying between them. Germline CDR1 SNHLY, CDR2 FYNNEI. The CDR3 covers 14 residues. The PCR ran on 60 Vbeta and 13 Jbeta primers. Profiling relied on immunoSEQ multiplex PCR, and the TCRdb table lists in-frame clones only, not all of them. In the table there are some 110,000 clones, around 80% of which are singletons. The sequence was collected from a woman aged 55-69 years in good health and CMV-seropositive. The rearrangement uses TRBV2 and TRBJ1-5; possibly TRBD1 for D (6 bases). The material sequenced was PBMCs. CDR3 coding DNA: TGTGCCAGCCAGGTGGGGGACATAAATCAGCCCCAGCATTTT. It is translated as CASQVGDINQPQHF.